A selection of T cell receptor beta chains follows, all from one sample in a study of cytomegalovirus exposure and HLA in healthy donors. Profiled with immunoSEQ multiplex PCR; TCRdb holds only in-frame clones, not every one. The table has roughly 100,000 clones, 80% seen once. Sequencing was done on a sample of PBMCs. Every receptor here comes from a man aged 25-45 years in good health and CMV-seropositive. Each CDR3 is given with its conserved first and last residue. A D gene is named only where the DNA matches it firmly. Clone size is stated in some rows and not others, as once, few, many or a class when expanded.

CDR3nt | CDR3aa | v_gene | d_gene | abundance | j_gene
TGCAGCGTTGAGGACAGGGCGGGAGAGACCCAGTACTTC | CSVEDRAGETQYF | TRBV29-1 | TRBD1 | . | TRBJ2-5
TGTGCCAGCAGTGAGAGGACAAACTATGGCTACACCTTC | CASSERTNYGYTF | TRBV2 | . | . | TRBJ1-2
TGCAGCGCCACAAGCGGGGGAGGCGGCAATGAGCAGTTCTTC | CSATSGGGGNEQFF | TRBV29-1 | TRBD2 | . | TRBJ2-1
TGCAGCGTACTTGAGGAGACCCAGTACTTC | CSVLEETQYF | TRBV29-1 | . | . | TRBJ2-5
TGCGCCAGCAGACGGGAGTCTGGAAACACCATATATTTT | CASRRESGNTIYF | TRBV5-1 | . | . | TRBJ1-3
TGTGCCAGTAGTATGAGCAGGGGACAAGAGACCCAGTACTTC | CASSMSRGQETQYF | TRBV19 | . | . | TRBJ2-5
TGTGCCAGCAGTTTGCGACAGGGGGTTGGAAATCAGCCCCAGCATTTT | CASSLRQGVGNQPQHF | TRBV28 | TRBD1 | . | TRBJ1-5
TGTGCCAGTACCCCGGGAAGGGCTGGGACTGAAGCTTTCTTT | CASTPGRAGTEAFF | TRBV19 | . | . | TRBJ1-1
TGCGCCAGCAGCTTGCCGGGGGAGACCCAGTACTTC | CASSLPGETQYF | TRBV5-1 | . | . | TRBJ2-5
TGTGCCAGCAGTGAAAGGGCAGGGGATAGCTCCTACGAGCAGTACTTC | CASSERAGDSSYEQYF | TRBV6-1 | . | once | TRBJ2-7
TGTGCCAGCAGCCGGGACAGATCTATGAACACTGAAGCTTTCTTT | CASSRDRSMNTEAFF | TRBV6-1 | TRBD1 | . | TRBJ1-1
TGTGCCAGCAGTGGAACCTACCGGGGGGGCCAGTTCTTC | CASSGTYRGGQFF | TRBV6-1 | TRBD2 | . | TRBJ2-1
TGTGCCAGCAGCTTGGCGGAGGGATTAGCCTACGAGCAGTACTTC | CASSLAEGLAYEQYF | TRBV5-6 | . | once | TRBJ2-7
TGTGCCAGTAGTCCGGGACTCGTAAATTCACCCCTCCACTTT | CASSPGLVNSPLHF | TRBV7-3 | . | . | TRBJ1-6
TGTGCCAGCAGCTTACAGTCCGAGACCCAGTACTTC | CASSLQSETQYF | TRBV7-9 | . | . | TRBJ2-5
TGTGCCAGCAGCGCGGATCAGGGAGATACGCAGTATTTT | CASSADQGDTQYF | TRBV7-6 | . | . | TRBJ2-3
TGCGCCAGCAGCTTGGGTAGTGCGGATGGCTACACCTTC | CASSLGSADGYTF | TRBV5-1 | . | once | TRBJ1-2
TGTGCCAGCAGGGGGGAGGGGCGAGGGGCCACTGAAGCTTTCTTT | CASRGEGRGATEAFF | TRBV6-5 | . | . | TRBJ1-1
TGTGCCAGCAGCCCCAGGGGCAGCGGGGCCTACGAGCAGTACTTC | CASSPRGSGAYEQYF | TRBV11-1 | . | . | TRBJ2-7
TGTGCCAGCAGCTTAGAGGTGCCTAGCGGGGGACTCACCTACGAGCAGTACTTC | CASSLEVPSGGLTYEQYF | TRBV7-2 | TRBD2 | few | TRBJ2-7
TGTGCCAGCAGCTTCGACCGAGGTACGCAGTATTTT | CASSFDRGTQYF | TRBV5-6 | . | . | TRBJ2-3
TGCGCCAGCAGCCAAGATATAGAAGAGACCCAGTACTTC | CASSQDIEETQYF | TRBV4-3 | . | . | TRBJ2-5
TGTGCCAGCAGCCAAGCGGGGATTAGTGAGCAGTTCTTC | CASSQAGISEQFF | TRBV14 | . | . | TRBJ2-1
TGTGCCAGTAGTATGAGTCTTTCCGCGTCGGTAGGGGGTCAGTACTTC | CASSMSLSASVGGQYF | TRBV19 | . | few | TRBJ2-5
TGCAGCGTTGATGAGGGCACCTACGAGCAGTACTTC | CSVDEGTYEQYF | TRBV29-1 | . | . | TRBJ2-7
TGCGCCAGCAGCTTGGGGTCAGCGAAGTCCGAGCAGTACTTC | CASSLGSAKSEQYF | TRBV5-1 | . | . | TRBJ2-7
TGCGCCAGCAGCTTACGCGGCTTAGAGACAGGGGCCGAAAAACTGTTTTTT | CASSLRGLETGAEKLFF | TRBV5-1 | TRBD1 | . | TRBJ1-4
TGCGCCAGCAGCCAAGATCCCGGGACAGGGGGTAGAACCCAGTACTTC | CASSQDPGTGGRTQYF | TRBV4-3 | TRBD1 | . | TRBJ2-5
TGCGCCAGCAGCCAAGTTGAGGCAGACGAGCAGTACTTC | CASSQVEADEQYF | TRBV4-1 | . | . | TRBJ2-7
TGTGCCAGCAGCTTGTGGGACAGGGCTGGAAACACCATATATTTT | CASSLWDRAGNTIYF | TRBV5-8 | TRBD1 | . | TRBJ1-3
TGTGCCAGCAGTGCGTCCGGACAGGCTTGGGGCTCTGGAAACACCATATATTTT | CASSASGQAWGSGNTIYF | TRBV6-1 | TRBD1 | once | TRBJ1-3
TGCAGCGTTGGGGGGGACAGGGAAGACCACAATGAGCAGTTCTTC | CSVGGDREDHNEQFF | TRBV29-1 | TRBD1 | . | TRBJ2-1
TGTGCCACCACAGGGGGGGTGGACACTGAAGCTTTCTTT | CATTGGVDTEAFF | TRBV10-3 | TRBD1 | . | TRBJ1-1
TGCAGCGTTGAAGGCGGGGCCCAAGAGACCCAGTACTTC | CSVEGGAQETQYF | TRBV29-1 | . | . | TRBJ2-5
TGTGCCAGCAGTCTCACAGGGGTTAAGCCCCAGCATTTT | CASSLTGVKPQHF | TRBV28 | TRBD1 | once | TRBJ1-5
TGTGCCAGCAGCCCCCCCGGGACAGGGGACACTGAAGCTTTCTTT | CASSPPGTGDTEAFF | TRBV7-9 | TRBD1 | few | TRBJ1-1
TGTGCCAGCAGTGAGACAGTTTCCGTTTACGGCGAGCAGTACTTC | CASSETVSVYGEQYF | TRBV2 | . | . | TRBJ2-7
TGTGCCAGCAGCGTAGTTCCGGGAATTCAAGAGACCCAGTACTTC | CASSVVPGIQETQYF | TRBV9 | . | . | TRBJ2-5
TGCGCCAGCAGCTTGGATCCACTAGCGGACTCCTACGAGCAGTACTTC | CASSLDPLADSYEQYF | TRBV5-1 | TRBD2 | . | TRBJ2-7
TGTGCCACCAGCAGAGAGTACAGGTCGAGCTACGAGCAGTACTTC | CATSREYRSSYEQYF | TRBV15 | . | . | TRBJ2-7
TGTGCCAGCAGTGTCGGGTCTAGCTACGAGCAGTACTTC | CASSVGSSYEQYF | TRBV6-1 | . | . | TRBJ2-7
TGTGCCAGCAGTGAAGGGGACAGGGGGCGGAATTCACCCCTCCACTTT | CASSEGDRGRNSPLHF | TRBV6-1 | TRBD1 | . | TRBJ1-6
TGCAGCGTTCAGACAGAGAACTATGGCTACACCTTC | CSVQTENYGYTF | TRBV29-1 | . | . | TRBJ1-2
TGTGCCAGCAGTTACCTCGGCCAGGGAGGTTCACCCCTCCACTTT | CASSYLGQGGSPLHF | TRBV6-5 | . | . | TRBJ1-6
TGCGCCAGCAGCTTGGGTATTAGCGGGGACTACAATGAGCAGTTCTTC | CASSLGISGDYNEQFF | TRBV5-1 | TRBD2 | . | TRBJ2-1
TGCGCCAGCAGCTTGTTTACAGGGCAAGAGACCCAGTACTTC | CASSLFTGQETQYF | TRBV5-1 | . | once | TRBJ2-5
TGTGCCATCCAGGGGGTCGACTCCTACGAGCAGTACTTC | CAIQGVDSYEQYF | TRBV10-3 | TRBD1 | . | TRBJ2-7
TGTGCCAGCACGCCGGGAATGAACACTGAAGCTTTCTTT | CASTPGMNTEAFF | TRBV6-1 | . | few | TRBJ1-1
TGCGCCAGCAGCCAGGGGGATCAAGAGACCCAGTACTTC | CASSQGDQETQYF | TRBV5-1 | TRBD1 | . | TRBJ2-5
TGTGCCAGCAGCGAAAACAGCGGGGCCGGCTATGGCTACACCTTC | CASSENSGAGYGYTF | TRBV9 | . | . | TRBJ1-2
TGCGCCAGCAGCCAAACAGGGACCTATGGCTACACCTTC | CASSQTGTYGYTF | TRBV4-1 | . | . | TRBJ1-2
TGTGCCAGCAGCGTAGAGCCGGGGGGCCCCACCGGGGAGCTGTTTTTT | CASSVEPGGPTGELFF | TRBV9 | . | . | TRBJ2-2
TGTGCCTGGAGTGTCAGGGCGGGGGACGAGCAGTACTTC | CAWSVRAGDEQYF | TRBV30 | TRBD2 | . | TRBJ2-7
TGCAGCGCCGTGGACAGTGTTACCTATAATTCACCCCTCCACTTT | CSAVDSVTYNSPLHF | TRBV29-1 | . | . | TRBJ1-6
TGTGCCAGCAGCTCAGAACGGGGGGGCGACTACGAGCAGTACTTC | CASSSERGGDYEQYF | TRBV7-9 | TRBD2 | . | TRBJ2-7
TGTGCCAGCAGCTTAGTTGCGGGGGGCAACAATGAGCAGTTCTTC | CASSLVAGGNNEQFF | TRBV13 | TRBD2 | . | TRBJ2-1
TGCGCCAGCAGCTTGGGGACTAGCGGGGCCGATGAGCAGTTCTTC | CASSLGTSGADEQFF | TRBV5-1 | TRBD2 | . | TRBJ2-1
TGCGCCAGCAGCCAAAACCGGGACAGTAATAGCAATCAGCCCCAGCATTTT | CASSQNRDSNSNQPQHF | TRBV4-1 | TRBD1 | . | TRBJ1-5
TGTGCCAGCAGCGCCCGACAAGGCATTGAAGCTTTCTTT | CASSARQGIEAFF | TRBV7-2 | . | . | TRBJ1-1